The rows below give T cell receptor beta chains drawn from one sample of a study of shared clonotypes between healthy human individuals. Generated by immunoSEQ multiplex PCR, the TCRdb table keeps only in-frame clones and is missing some. The data show around 700,000 clones, 60% to 75% seen once. Material for sequencing was memory CD4+ T cells sorted from blood. Receptors originate from a woman aged 25-40 years in good health. CDR3s include the opening cysteine and the closing phenylalanine or tryptophan. The D gene is left open where the match is weak. Where a row states a size, it is once, few, many or the class of an expanded clone; other rows omit it.

V	J	size	D	CDR3	DNA
TRBV5-1	TRBJ2-1	-	-	CASSPSTGLGNEQFF	TGCGCCAGCAGCCCTTCCACAGGGTTAGGGAATGAGCAGTTCTTC
TRBV7-8	TRBJ2-1	-	-	CASSHSTRQMLLSYNEQFF	TGTGCCAGCAGCCACTCGACTAGGCAGATGTTACTTTCCTACAATGAGCAGTTCTTC
TRBV29-1	TRBJ1-1	-	TRBD1	CSVRDNRGSTEAFF	TGCAGCGTCAGGGATAACAGGGGATCCACTGAAGCTTTCTTT
TRBV28	TRBJ2-7	-	-	CASRGSGYYYEQYF	TGTGCCAGCAGGGGGAGTGGGTACTACTACGAGCAGTACTTC
TRBV2	TRBJ2-7	-	-	CATSRRVGYEQYF	TGTGCTACCAGCAGGAGGGTCGGGTACGAGCAGTACTTC
TRBV19	TRBJ1-1	-	-	CATQGGPSINTEAFF	TGTGCCACCCAGGGAGGGCCCTCGATAAACACTGAAGCTTTCTTT
TRBV6-5	TRBJ2-2	-	TRBD2	CASSYSGTGELFF	TGTGCCAGCAGTTATAGCGGGACCGGGGAGCTGTTTTTT
TRBV7-8	TRBJ2-1	few	TRBD2	CASSLDPGLTFNEQFF	TGTGCCAGCAGCTTAGACCCGGGACTAACCTTCAATGAGCAGTTCTTC
TRBV7-3	TRBJ1-1	many	-	CASSAQGDTEAFF	TGTGCCAGCAGCGCTCAGGGAGACACTGAAGCTTTCTTT
TRBV27	TRBJ2-1	-	TRBD2	CASSAGTSGYNEQFF	TGTGCCAGCAGTGCTGGGACTAGCGGATACAATGAGCAGTTCTTC
TRBV5-1	TRBJ2-7	-	TRBD1	CASSPGVTGNGKSYEQYF	TGCGCCAGCAGCCCCGGGGTGACAGGGAATGGGAAATCCTACGAGCAGTACTTC
TRBV5-1	TRBJ2-6	-	-	CASSLDGGDGANVLTF	TGCGCCAGCAGCTTGGATGGAGGGGATGGGGCCAACGTCCTGACTTTC
TRBV7-2	TRBJ2-1	-	TRBD2	CASSSLGTSGGNNEQFF	TGTGCCAGCAGCTCTTTAGGGACTAGCGGGGGGAACAATGAGCAGTTCTTC
TRBV5-6	TRBJ2-1	-	-	CASSLKGSSYNEQFF	TGTGCCAGCAGCTTGAAGGGGAGCTCCTACAATGAGCAGTTCTTC
TRBV5-1	TRBJ2-1	-	-	CASSLGAGTGSYNEQFF	TGCGCCAGCAGCTTGGGAGCCGGGACTGGATCCTACAATGAGCAGTTCTTC
TRBV6-6	TRBJ2-7	-	-	CASSYGTPSLYEQYF	TGTGCCAGCAGTTATGGGACCCCGTCCTTATACGAGCAGTACTTC
TRBV7-2	TRBJ2-5	-	TRBD2	CASSTRLAGGPNF	TGTGCCAGCAGCACTCGACTAGCGGGAGGTCCTAACTTC
TRBV29-1	TRBJ2-5	-	TRBD2	CSALGTTETPQETQYF	TGCAGCGCACTCGGGACTACCGAAACCCCACAAGAGACCCAGTACTTC
TRBV27	TRBJ2-2	few	TRBD2	CASSPRRTSVMAGELFF	TGTGCCAGCAGTCCTCGCCGGACTAGCGTAATGGCCGGGGAGCTGTTTTTT